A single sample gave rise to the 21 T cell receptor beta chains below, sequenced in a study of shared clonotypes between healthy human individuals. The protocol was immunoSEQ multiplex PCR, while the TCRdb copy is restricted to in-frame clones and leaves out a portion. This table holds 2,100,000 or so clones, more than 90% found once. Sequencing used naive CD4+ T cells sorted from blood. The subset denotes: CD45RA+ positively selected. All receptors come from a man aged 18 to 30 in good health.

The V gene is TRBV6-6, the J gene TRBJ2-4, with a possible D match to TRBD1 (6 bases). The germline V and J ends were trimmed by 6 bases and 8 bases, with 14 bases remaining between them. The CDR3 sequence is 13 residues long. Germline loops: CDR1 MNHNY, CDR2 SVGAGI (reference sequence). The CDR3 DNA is TGTGCCAGCAGATACAGGGAAGGGGACATTCAGTACTTC. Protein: CASRYREGDIQYF.

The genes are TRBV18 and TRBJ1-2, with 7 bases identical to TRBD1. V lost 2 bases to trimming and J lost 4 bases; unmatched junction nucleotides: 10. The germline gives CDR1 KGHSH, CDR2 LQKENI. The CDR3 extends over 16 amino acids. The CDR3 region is CASSPSTTGSRYGYTF. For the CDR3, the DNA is TGTGCCAGCTCACCATCTACGACAGGGAGCCGCTATGGCTACACCTTC.

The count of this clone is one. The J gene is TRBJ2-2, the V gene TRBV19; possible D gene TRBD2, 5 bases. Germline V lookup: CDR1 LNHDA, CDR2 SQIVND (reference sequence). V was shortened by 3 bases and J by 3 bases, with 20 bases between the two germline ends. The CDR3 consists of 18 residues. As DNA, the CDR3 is TGTGCCAGTAGTATCGAGCGGAAGGTATCGGTAGACACCGGGGAGCTGTTTTTT. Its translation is CASSIERKVSVDTGELFF.

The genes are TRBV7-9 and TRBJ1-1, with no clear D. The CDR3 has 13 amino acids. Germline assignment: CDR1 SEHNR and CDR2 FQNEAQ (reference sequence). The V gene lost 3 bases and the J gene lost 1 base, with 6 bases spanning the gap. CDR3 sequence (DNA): TGTGCCAGCAGCTTGGTGGAGAACACTGAAGCTTTCTTT. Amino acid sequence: CASSLVENTEAFF.

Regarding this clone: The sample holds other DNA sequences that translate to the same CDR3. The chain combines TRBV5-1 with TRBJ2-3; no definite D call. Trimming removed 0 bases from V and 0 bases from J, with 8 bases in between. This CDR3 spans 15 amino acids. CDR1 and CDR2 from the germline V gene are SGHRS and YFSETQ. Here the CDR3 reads CASSLVSGSTDTQYF. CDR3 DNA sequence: TGCGCCAGCAGCTTGGTATCAGGCAGCACAGATACGCAGTATTTT.

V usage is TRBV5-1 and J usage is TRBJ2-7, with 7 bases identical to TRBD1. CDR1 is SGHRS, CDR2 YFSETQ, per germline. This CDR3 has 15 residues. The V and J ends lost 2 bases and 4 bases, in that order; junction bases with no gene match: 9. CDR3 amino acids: CASSLPGTASYEQYF. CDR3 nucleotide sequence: TGCGCCAGCAGCTTACCCGGGACAGCGTCGTACGAGCAGTACTTC. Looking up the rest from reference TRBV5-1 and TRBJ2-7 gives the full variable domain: KAGVTQTPRYLIKTRGQQVTLSCSPISGHRSVSWYQQTPGQGLQFLFEYFSETQRNKGNFPGRFSGRQFSNSRSEMNVSTLELGDSALYLCASSLPGTASYEQYFGPGTRLTVT.

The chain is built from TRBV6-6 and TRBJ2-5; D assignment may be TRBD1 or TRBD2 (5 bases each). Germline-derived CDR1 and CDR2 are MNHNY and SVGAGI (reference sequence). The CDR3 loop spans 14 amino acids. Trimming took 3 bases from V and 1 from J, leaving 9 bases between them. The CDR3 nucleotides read TGTGCCAGCAGTTATTGGGGGTTCCAAGAGACCCAGTACTTC. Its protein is CASSYWGFQETQYF.

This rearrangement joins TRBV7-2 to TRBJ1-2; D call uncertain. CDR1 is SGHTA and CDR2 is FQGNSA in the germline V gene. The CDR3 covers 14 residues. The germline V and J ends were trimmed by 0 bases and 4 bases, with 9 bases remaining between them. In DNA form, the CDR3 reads TGTGCCAGCAGCTTAGCCATGGAAACCTATGGCTACACCTTC. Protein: CASSLAMETYGYTF.

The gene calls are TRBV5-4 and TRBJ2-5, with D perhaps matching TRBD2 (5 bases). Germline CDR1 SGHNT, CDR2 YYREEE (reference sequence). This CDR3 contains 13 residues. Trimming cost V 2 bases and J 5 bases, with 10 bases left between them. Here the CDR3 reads CASSFASRETQYF. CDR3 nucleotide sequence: TGTGCCAGCAGCTTCGCTAGCCGGGAGACCCAGTACTTC.

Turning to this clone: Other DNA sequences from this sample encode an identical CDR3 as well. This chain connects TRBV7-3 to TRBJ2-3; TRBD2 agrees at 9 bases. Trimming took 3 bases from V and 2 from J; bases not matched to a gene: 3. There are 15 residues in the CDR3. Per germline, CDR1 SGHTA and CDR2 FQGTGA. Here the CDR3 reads CASSLTSGITDTQYF. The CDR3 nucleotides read TGTGCCAGCAGCTTGACTAGCGGTATCACAGATACGCAGTATTTT.

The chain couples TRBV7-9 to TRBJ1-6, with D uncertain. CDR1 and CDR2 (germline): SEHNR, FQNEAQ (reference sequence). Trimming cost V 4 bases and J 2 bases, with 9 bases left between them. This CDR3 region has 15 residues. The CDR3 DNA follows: TGTGCCAGCAGCTCCCAGGAGACCTATAATTCACCCCTCCACTTT. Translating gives CASSSQETYNSPLHF.

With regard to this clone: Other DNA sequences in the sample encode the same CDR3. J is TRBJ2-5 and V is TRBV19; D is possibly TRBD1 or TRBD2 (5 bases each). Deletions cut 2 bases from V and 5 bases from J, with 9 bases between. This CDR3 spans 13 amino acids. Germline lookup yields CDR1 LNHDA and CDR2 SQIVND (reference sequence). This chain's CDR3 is CASSIRRGETQYF. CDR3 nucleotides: TGTGCCAGTAGTATAAGACGGGGCGAGACCCAGTACTTC.

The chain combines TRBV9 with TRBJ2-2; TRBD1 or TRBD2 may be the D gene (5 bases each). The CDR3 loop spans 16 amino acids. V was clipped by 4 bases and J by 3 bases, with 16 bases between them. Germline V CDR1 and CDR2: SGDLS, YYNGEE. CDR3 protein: CASSPHLGTDTGELFF. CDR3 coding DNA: TGTGCCAGCAGCCCTCATCTGGGGACCGACACCGGGGAGCTGTTTTTT.

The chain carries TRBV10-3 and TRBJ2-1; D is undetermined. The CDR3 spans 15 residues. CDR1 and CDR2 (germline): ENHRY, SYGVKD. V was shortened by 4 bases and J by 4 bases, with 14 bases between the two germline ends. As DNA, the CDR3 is TGTGCCATCAGTGGGTTCGGACCAGGTTACAATGAGCAGTTCTTC. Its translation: CAISGFGPGYNEQFF.

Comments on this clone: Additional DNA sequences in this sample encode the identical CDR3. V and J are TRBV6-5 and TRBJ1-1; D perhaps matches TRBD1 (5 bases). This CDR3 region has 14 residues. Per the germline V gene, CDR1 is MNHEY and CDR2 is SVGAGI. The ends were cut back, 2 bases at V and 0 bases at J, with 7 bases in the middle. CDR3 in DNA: TGTGCCAGCAGTTACGGGGGACTGAACACTGAAGCTTTCTTT. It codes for CASSYGGLNTEAFF.

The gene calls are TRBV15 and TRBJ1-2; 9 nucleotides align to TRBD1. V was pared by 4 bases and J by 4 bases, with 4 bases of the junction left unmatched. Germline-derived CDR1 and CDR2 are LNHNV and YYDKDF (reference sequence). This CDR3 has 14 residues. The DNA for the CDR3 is TGTGCCACCAGCATCGGACAGGGGAGCTATGGCTACACCTTC. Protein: CATSIGQGSYGYTF.

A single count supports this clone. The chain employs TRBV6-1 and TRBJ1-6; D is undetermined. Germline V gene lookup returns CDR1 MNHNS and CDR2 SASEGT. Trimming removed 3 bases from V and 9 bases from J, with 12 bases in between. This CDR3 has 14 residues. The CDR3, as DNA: TGTGCCAGCAGTGATCAGGAGGGTCGTTCACCCCTCCACTTT. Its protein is CASSDQEGRSPLHF.

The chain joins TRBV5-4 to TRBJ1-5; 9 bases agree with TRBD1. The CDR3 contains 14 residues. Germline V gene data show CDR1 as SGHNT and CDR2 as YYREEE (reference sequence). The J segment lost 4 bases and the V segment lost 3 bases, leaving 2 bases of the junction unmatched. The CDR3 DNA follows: TGTGCCAGCAGCTCGGACAGGGGTAATCAGCCCCAGCATTTT. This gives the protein CASSSDRGNQPQHF.

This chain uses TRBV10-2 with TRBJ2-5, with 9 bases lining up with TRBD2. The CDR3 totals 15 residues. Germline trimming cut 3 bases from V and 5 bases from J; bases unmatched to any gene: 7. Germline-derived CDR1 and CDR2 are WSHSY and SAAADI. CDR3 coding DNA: TGCGCCAGCAGTGACCCAGCGGGGGGCCAGGAGACCCAGTACTTC. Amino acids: CASSDPAGGQETQYF.

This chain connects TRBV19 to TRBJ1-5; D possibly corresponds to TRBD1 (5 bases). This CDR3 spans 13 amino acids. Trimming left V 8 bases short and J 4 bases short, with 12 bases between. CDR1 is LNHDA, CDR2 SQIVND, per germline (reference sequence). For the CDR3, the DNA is TGTGCCAGTGCCCCGACAGATAATCAGCCCCAGCATTTT. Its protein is CASAPTDNQPQHF.

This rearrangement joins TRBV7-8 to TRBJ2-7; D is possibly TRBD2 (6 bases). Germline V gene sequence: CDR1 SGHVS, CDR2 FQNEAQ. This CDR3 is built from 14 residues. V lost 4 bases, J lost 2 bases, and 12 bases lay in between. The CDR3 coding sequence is TGTGCCAGCAGCTCTCGGGGGACCCCCTACGAGCAGTACTTC. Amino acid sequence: CASSSRGTPYEQYF.